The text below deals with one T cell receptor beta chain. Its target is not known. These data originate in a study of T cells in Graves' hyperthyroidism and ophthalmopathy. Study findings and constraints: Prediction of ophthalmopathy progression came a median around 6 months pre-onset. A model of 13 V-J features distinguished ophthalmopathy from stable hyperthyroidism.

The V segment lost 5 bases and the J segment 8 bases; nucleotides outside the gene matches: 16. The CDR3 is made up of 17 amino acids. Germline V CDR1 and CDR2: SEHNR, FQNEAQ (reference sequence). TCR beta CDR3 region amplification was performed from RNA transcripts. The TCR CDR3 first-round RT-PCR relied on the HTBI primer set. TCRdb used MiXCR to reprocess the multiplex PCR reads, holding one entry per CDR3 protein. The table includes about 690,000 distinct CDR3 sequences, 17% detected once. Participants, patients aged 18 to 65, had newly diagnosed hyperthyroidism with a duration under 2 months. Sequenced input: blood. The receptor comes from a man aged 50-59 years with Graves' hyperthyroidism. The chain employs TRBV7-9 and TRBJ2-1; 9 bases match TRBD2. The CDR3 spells CASSAQQGGRAIYEQFF. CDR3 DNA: TGTGCCAGCAGCGCCCAGCAGGGCGGGAGGGCCATATATGAGCAGTTCTTC.